Below are 22 T cell receptor beta chains sequenced from a single sample in a study of cytomegalovirus exposure and HLA in healthy donors (dated by TCRdb to the late 2010s). Library method: the immunoSEQ multiplex PCR assay. The multiplex PCR relied on a mix of 60 forward primers for TCR Vbeta segments and 13 reverse primers for TCR Jbeta segments. TCRdb limited this immuneACCESS table to in-frame rearrangements with V and J called. A share of clones is missing; checked studies link under half to unresolved V genes, and the rest is unexplained. This sample has 90,000 to 150,000 clones in its table, and roughly four fifths of those were observed once. About 1.8% of the sample goes to the ten largest clones. What was sequenced was PBMCs. The source is a man aged 35 to 55 in good health and CMV-seronegative.

The chain employs TRBV25-1 and TRBJ1-5; D is ambiguous. Germline V gives CDR1 MGHDK, CDR2 SYGVNS. Trimming pared 6 bases from V and 5 bases from J, leaving 14 bases between. CDR3 length equals 14 residues. This CDR3 reads CASRRAGRDQPQHF. The DNA of the CDR3 is TGTGCCAGCAGGCGGGCCGGGAGAGATCAGCCCCAGCATTTT. Full variable domain (missing parts from reference TRBV25-1 and TRBJ1-5): EADIYQTPRYLVIGTGKKITLECSQTMGHDKMYWYQQDPGMELHLIHYSYGVNSTEKGDLSSESTVSRIRTEHFPLTLESARPSHTSQYLCASRRAGRDQPQHFGDGTRLSIL.

This chain uses TRBV6-5 with TRBJ2-2, with TRBD1 matching over 11 bases. The V and J ends lost 6 bases and 5 bases, in that order; junction bases with no gene match: 5. Germline V gives CDR1 MNHEY, CDR2 SVGAGI. There are 15 residues in the CDR3. The CDR3 here is CASSTGTGGTGELFF. In DNA, the CDR3 is TGTGCCAGCAGCACCGGGACAGGGGGAACCGGGGAGCTGTTTTTT.

The DNA for the CDR3 is TGTGCCAGCTCAGCCGGGACAAAGACCGGTCAGCCCCAGCATTTT. Translated: CASSAGTKTGQPQHF. The rearrangement uses TRBV18 and TRBJ1-5, with D tentatively TRBD1 (6 bases). V was clipped by 5 bases and J by 6 bases, with 17 bases between them. The CDR3 is 15 residues long. Germline CDR1 is KGHSH and CDR2 is LQKENI.

This clone has only a few counts. One junction end disagrees with the germline gene, perhaps due to a read error. The chain employs TRBV19 and TRBJ2-7, with 10 bases matching TRBD1. The CDR3 consists of 17 residues. From germline, CDR1 is LNHDA and CDR2 SQIVND (reference sequence). Here the CDR3 reads CACRRASFGTGVGEQYF. DNA for the CDR3: TGTGCCTGTAGACGTGCATCCTTCGGGACAGGGGTTGGGGAGCAGTACTTC.

This sequence joins TRBV27 and TRBJ2-7, with 11 bases identical to TRBD2. The CDR3 totals 16 residues. The V segment lost 5 bases and the J segment 4 bases; nucleotides outside the gene matches: 10. Germline values: CDR1 MNHEY, CDR2 SMNVEV (reference sequence). The CDR3 region has the DNA TGTGCCAGCAGTCCCCCGGGACTAGCGGACCCATACGAGCAGTACTTC. The encoded protein is CASSPPGLADPYEQYF.

This chain links TRBV7-2 with TRBJ2-7; 7 bases are a match to TRBD2. After removal of 0 bases from V and 0 bases from J, the junction contained 5 bases not matched to a gene. CDR3 length: 16 amino acids. Germline loops: CDR1 SGHTA, CDR2 FQGNSA. The CDR3 loop reads CASSLAGTTSSYEQYF. The CDR3 DNA reads as TGTGCCAGCAGCTTAGCCGGGACTACGAGCTCCTACGAGCAGTACTTC.

The chain recombines TRBV4-3 with TRBJ1-4, with a weak D call TRBD1 (5 bases). The germline gives CDR1 LGHNA, CDR2 YSLEER. Trimming removed 0 bases at V and 9 bases at J, with 14 bases between. The CDR3 runs to 15 residues. The CDR3 is CASSQDWQGGKKLFF. In nucleotides, the CDR3 is TGCGCCAGCAGCCAAGATTGGCAGGGTGGGAAAAAACTGTTTTTT.

The chain carries TRBV7-8 and TRBJ2-1; D not resolved. This CDR3 spans 17 amino acids. V was trimmed by 1 base and J by 0 bases, leaving 13 bases between them. The V gene's germline CDR1 is SGHVS and CDR2 FQNEAQ. For the CDR3, the DNA is TGTGCCAGCAGCTTAGGCGGTATATTGAGCTCCTACAATGAGCAGTTCTTC. Translation gives CASSLGGILSSYNEQFF. The full variable domain, its missing parts supplied by reference TRBV7-8 and TRBJ2-1, is GAGVSQSPRYKVAKRGQDVALRCDPISGHVSLFWYQQALGQGPEFLTYFQNEAQLDKSGLPSDRFFAERPEGSVSTLKIQRTQQEDSAVYLCASSLGGILSSYNEQFFGPGTRLTVL.

The rearrangement uses TRBV6-5 and TRBJ1-1; D is unclear. Trimming stripped 0 bases from V and 3 bases from J, with 11 bases between. Germline CDR1 reads MNHEY; CDR2 reads SVGAGI. CDR3 length equals 15 residues. The CDR3 DNA reads TGTGCCAGCAGTTACTCGTACTTTCAGGACACTGAAGCTTTCTTT. Residues: CASSYSYFQDTEAFF.

The V and J genes are TRBV9 and TRBJ2-3; possibly TRBD1 for D (5 bases). Germline CDR1 is SGDLS and CDR2 is YYNGEE. The germline V and J ends were trimmed by 1 base and 7 bases, with 13 bases remaining between them. The CDR3 runs to 14 residues. The CDR3 loop is CASSVSRQSNTQYF. In DNA, the CDR3 is TGTGCCAGCAGCGTATCGAGACAGTCTAATACGCAGTATTTT.

The chain uses TRBV27 and TRBJ2-1; 11 bases agree with TRBD2. The CDR3 has 15 amino acids. From germline, CDR1 is MNHEY and CDR2 SMNVEV (reference sequence). V gave up 4 bases and J gave up 4 bases; unmatched junction bases: 3. The chain's CDR3 is CASSSGTSGYNEQFF. CDR3 nucleotides: TGTGCCAGCAGTTCGGGGACTAGCGGTTACAATGAGCAGTTCTTC.

V usage is TRBV5-1 and J usage is TRBJ2-3; maybe TRBD1 (5 bases). V was shortened by 0 bases and J by 2 bases, with 7 bases between the two germline ends. The CDR3 is 14 amino acids. The germline V gene encodes CDR1 SGHRS and CDR2 YFSETQ. CDR3 sequence reads: CASSLGQNTDTQYF. In DNA, the CDR3 is TGCGCCAGCAGCTTGGGACAGAACACAGATACGCAGTATTTT.

This clone appeared once. The chain uses TRBV7-8 and TRBJ1-5, with D maybe TRBD1 (6 bases). V lost 0 bases, J lost 2 bases, and 11 bases lay in between. The CDR3 loop spans 16 amino acids. CDR1 SGHVS and CDR2 FQNEAQ come from the germline V gene. CDR3 loop: CASSLARGGGNQPQHF. As DNA, the CDR3 is TGTGCCAGCAGCTTAGCCCGAGGGGGAGGCAATCAGCCCCAGCATTTT.

The chain uses TRBV19 and TRBJ1-1; no clear D. The V end was cut by 7 bases, the J end by 3 bases, with 9 bases between. This CDR3 region has 12 residues. The germline CDR1 and CDR2 sequences are LNHDA and SQIVND (reference sequence). CDR3 sequence: CASTGEYTEAFF. CDR3 nucleotides: TGTGCCAGTACCGGAGAATACACTGAAGCTTTCTTT.

The chain has TRBV10-3 and TRBJ2-7; D possibly corresponds to TRBD1 (6 bases). V dropped 6 bases and J dropped 3 bases, with 15 bases sitting between them. The CDR3 extends over 14 amino acids. Germline V gene sequence: CDR1 ENHRY, CDR2 SYGVKD. CDR3 residues: CAIRFTGLSYEQYF. CDR3 in DNA: TGTGCCATCAGATTCACAGGGTTAAGCTACGAGCAGTACTTC.

This clone was detected only once. The chain recombines TRBV27 with TRBJ1-2, with 7 bases identical to TRBD1. Germline V gene sequence: CDR1 MNHEY, CDR2 SMNVEV (reference sequence). The V gene end was trimmed by 6 bases and the J gene end by 4 bases; junction bases not matched to a gene: 14. The CDR3 contains 16 residues. The CDR3 reads CASRHRARGQGYGYTF. For the CDR3, the DNA is TGTGCCAGCAGGCACCGCGCAAGGGGGCAGGGCTATGGCTACACCTTC.

The V and J genes are TRBV4-1 and TRBJ1-1, with no clear D. The V gene's germline CDR1 is MGHRA and CDR2 YSYEKL. The CDR3 loop spans 14 amino acids. Trimming cost V 3 bases and J 1 base, with 9 bases left between them. The CDR3 spells CASSQAGTNTEAFF. The CDR3 DNA is TGCGCCAGCAGCCAGGCGGGTACGAACACTGAAGCTTTCTTT.

This sequence joins TRBV19 and TRBJ1-2; D might be TRBD1 (6 bases). The CDR3 spans 15 residues. Trimming shortened V by 2 bases and J by 7 bases, and 17 bases separated the two germline ends. Germline CDR1 LNHDA, CDR2 SQIVND (reference sequence). The chain's CDR3 is CASSIKAGARLGYTF. The CDR3 nucleotides are TGTGCCAGTAGTATAAAAGCGGGGGCGCGACTTGGCTACACCTTC.

The rearrangement joins TRBV5-1 to TRBJ2-3; maybe TRBD2 (6 bases). The CDR3 runs 16 residues. V shed 0 bases and J shed 1 base, with 12 bases lying between them. Germline V gene lookup returns CDR1 SGHRS and CDR2 YFSETQ. The CDR3 DNA reads TGCGCCAGCAGCTTGGAAGGTAGCGGAGGCACAGATACGCAGTATTTT. Protein: CASSLEGSGGTDTQYF.

The chain has TRBV21-1 and TRBJ1-1; TRBD1 is the table's D call and was not checked against the DNA. TRBV21-1 is classified as a pseudogene. The CDR3 runs to 18 residues. DNA of the CDR3: TGTGCCAGCAGCAGCGCTGGGACACTACAAGCCCGAAGGCCTGAAGCTTTCTTT. Translated, it gives CASSSAGTLQARRPEAFF.

This chain joins TRBV15 and TRBJ2-3; a possible D gene is TRBD1 (6 bases). This CDR3 region has 16 residues. V lost 1 base, J lost 2 bases, and 13 bases lay in between. Germline V gene lookup returns CDR1 LNHNV and CDR2 YYDKDF (reference sequence). CDR3 coding DNA: TGTGCCACCAGCAGAGGGACTGGGGGCTACACAGATACGCAGTATTTT. Amino acids: CATSRGTGGYTDTQYF. The full variable domain, in which reference TRBV15 and TRBJ2-3 provide the parts outside the CDR3, is DAMVIQNPRYQVTQFGKPVTLSCSQTLNHNVMYWYQQKSSQAPKLLFHYYDKDFNNEADTPDNFQSRRPNTSFCFLDIRSPGLGDTAMYLCATSRGTGGYTDTQYFGPGTRLTVL.

This chain uses TRBV30 with TRBJ2-3, with 11 bases fitting TRBD2. This CDR3 is built from 15 residues. Germline CDR1 GTSNPN, CDR2 SVGIG (reference sequence). Trimming removed 0 bases from V and 4 bases from J; junction bases left unmatched: 3. The CDR3: CAWSVLAGVADTQYF. The CDR3 nucleotides read TGTGCCTGGAGTGTACTAGCGGGGGTGGCAGATACGCAGTATTTT.